Below are 23 T cell receptor beta chains sequenced from a single sample in a study of patients and donors after allogeneic stem cell transplantation (dated by TCRdb to the early 2020s). The library was generated by RT-PCR. The instrument was a NextSeq 550. The public reads were reprocessed in TCRdb via fastp at Q25 and MiXCR, keeping in-frame beta chains. CDR3 protein duplicates are merged, each entry listing the most common genes and DNA. This sample gives about 230,000 distinct CDR3 sequences in total; roughly an eighth of them show up just once. Clones ranked in the top ten supply 11% of the sample. The sequenced sample consisted of blood, either unsorted or a sorted T cell fraction (not recorded which). The origin of the receptors is a human donor who was either an allogeneic HSCT recipient or a stem cell or donor lymphocyte infusion donor (not recorded which). It is not recorded whose cells these are; they may come from a transplant donor.

This clonotype was observed at least ten times. The gene calls are TRBV5-1 and TRBJ2-7; D unresolved. Germline CDR1 reads SGHRS; CDR2 reads YFSETQ. The CDR3 covers 12 residues. Trimming pared 4 bases from V and 7 bases from J, leaving 12 bases between. Here the CDR3 reads CASSEPRGEQYF. CDR3 coding DNA: TGCGCCAGCAGCGAACCTCGTGGGGAGCAGTACTTC. The variable domain in full, with the rest retrieved from reference TRBV5-1 and TRBJ2-7, is KAGVTQTPRYLIKTRGQQVTLSCSPISGHRSVSWYQQTPGQGLQFLFEYFSETQRNKGNFPGRFSGRQFSNSRSEMNVSTLELGDSALYLCASSEPRGEQYFGPGTRLTVT.

The DNA for the CDR3 is TGTGCCACCAGTGGCCGGGACACCGAAGACCAAGAGACCCAGTACTTC. This sequence encodes CATSGRDTEDQETQYF. V usage is TRBV24-1 and J usage is TRBJ2-5; D might be TRBD1 (6 bases). This CDR3 contains 16 residues. With 5 bases removed from V and 0 bases from J, the gap between germline ends came to 15 bases. Germline V CDR1 and CDR2: KGHDR, SFDVKD.

V is TRBV6-4 and J is TRBJ2-5, with no clear D. V shed 2 bases and J shed 5 bases, with 3 bases lying between them. CDR1 and CDR2 (germline): MRHNA, SNTAGT. There are 11 residues in the CDR3. CDR3 sequence reads: CASSDEETQYF. The CDR3 region has the DNA TGTGCCAGCAGTGACGAGGAGACCCAGTACTTC.

The table lists this clonotype with many counts. The rearrangement links TRBV11-3 to TRBJ2-5, with D perhaps TRBD1 or TRBD2 (5 bases each). CDR1 and CDR2 (germline): SGHNT, YENEEA. Trimming pared 4 bases from V and 11 bases from J, leaving 20 bases between. The CDR3 has 14 residues. The CDR3 loop is CASSSLGAEGSQYF. The CDR3 nucleotides read TGTGCCAGCAGCTCGCTTGGGGCTGAGGGGTCTCAGTACTTC.

This CDR3 is CASSPLSRGRGTEAFF. The CDR3 nucleotides read TGCGCCAGCAGCCCTCTGAGTCGGGGCCGGGGCACTGAAGCTTTCTTT. The chain links TRBV5-1 to TRBJ1-1; weak D call: TRBD1 (5 bases). V lost 4 bases and J 4 bases, leaving 20 bases between the germline ends. The CDR3 has 16 amino acids. The V gene's germline CDR1 is SGHRS and CDR2 YFSETQ.

This chain joins TRBV6-2 or TRBV6-3 and TRBJ2-7; D not certain. Between the trimmed V and J ends, which lost 11 bases and 2 bases, there was a span of 16 bases. CDR3 size: 13 residues. Germline V gene data show CDR1 as MNHEY and CDR2 as SVGEGT. DNA of the CDR3: TGTGCCGGATCCGGTGTGGCCACCTACGAGCAGTACTTC. Protein product: CAGSGVATYEQYF.

This clonotype has ten or more counts. The rearrangement uses TRBV5-1 and TRBJ1-3; D is ambiguous. From germline, CDR1 is SGHRS and CDR2 YFSETQ. This CDR3 contains 16 residues. The V gene lost 0 bases and the J gene lost 1 base, with 11 bases spanning the gap. CDR3 coding DNA: TGCGCCAGCAGCTTGGGTGGAGGGCAATCTGGAAACACCATATATTTT. This gives the protein CASSLGGGQSGNTIYF.

Concerning this clonotype: One end of the junction varies from germline; a read error may be responsible. This chain connects TRBV4-3 to TRBJ2-3; TRBD1 agrees at 7 bases. In germline, CDR1 is LGHNA, CDR2 YSLEER. The CDR3 covers 16 residues. The chain's CDR3 is CASSKEPGQYTDTQYF. Written as DNA, the CDR3 is TGCGCCAGCAGCAAAGAACCGGGACAGTACACAGATACGCAGTATTTT.

This clonotype occurred once. One base away lies a much larger clone, so this may be a sequencing read error. The chain couples TRBV28 to TRBJ2-7, with D unclear. V was shortened by 9 bases and J by 5 bases, with 23 bases between the two germline ends. The CDR3 is 15 residues long. The germline V gene encodes CDR1 MDHEN and CDR2 SYDVKM. CDR3 loop: CASGIALWDSHEQYF. The CDR3 DNA reads TGTGCCAGTGGGATAGCCCTTTGGGATTCCCACGAGCAGTACTTC.

The table lists this clonotype with many counts. The rearrangement links TRBV14 to TRBJ2-4; 11 bases fit TRBD2. With V trimmed by 4 bases and J by 7 bases, 6 bases remained unmatched. This CDR3 spans 15 amino acids. Germline loops: CDR1 SGHDN, CDR2 FVKESK. The CDR3 here is CASSPFSGRANIQYF. The CDR3 nucleotides are TGTGCCAGCAGCCCATTTAGCGGGAGGGCCAACATTCAGTACTTC.

This chain's CDR3 is CASSLVVGPGEQFF. The CDR3 bases are TGTGCCAGCAGTTTAGTCGTGGGGCCAGGTGAGCAGTTCTTC. The gene calls are TRBV12-3 or TRBV12-4 and TRBJ2-1, with D possibly TRBD1 on 5 matching bases. CDR3 size: 14 residues. The V and J ends lost 1 base and 9 bases respectively, with 13 bases between them.

This clonotype was found many times. The CDR3 nucleotides are TGTGCCAGCTTACCGGGACTAGCGGGAGATAATGAGCAGTTCTTC. Translating gives CASLPGLAGDNEQFF. The gene calls are TRBV18 and TRBJ2-1; 14 bases are a match to TRBD2. The CDR3 consists of 15 residues. Germline values: CDR1 KGHSH, CDR2 LQKENI. The trim removed 7 bases at V and 7 bases at J, leaving 6 bases unmatched.

This clonotype was seen a handful of times. The rearrangement uses TRBV5-1 and TRBJ2-2, with D perhaps matching TRBD2 (6 bases). The length of the CDR3 is 15 residues. Trimming pared 0 bases from V and 6 bases from J, leaving 12 bases between. CDR1 is SGHRS, CDR2 YFSETQ, per germline. CDR3 coding DNA: TGCGCCAGCAGCTTGGAGGCGGGAAGGGCCGGGGAGCTGTTTTTT. It translates to CASSLEAGRAGELFF.

Ten or more counts support this clonotype. This rearrangement joins TRBV11-2 to TRBJ2-2; D may be TRBD2 (6 bases). The CDR3 is 16 residues long. The germline CDR1 and CDR2 sequences are SGHAT and FQNNGV. V lost 2 bases, J lost 4 bases, and 14 bases lay in between. The CDR3 sequence is CASSLRGSFGTGELFF. The CDR3 nucleotides read TGTGCCAGCAGCTTACGGGGGAGTTTCGGCACCGGGGAGCTGTTTTTT.

The sample holds a few counts of this clonotype. The J gene is TRBJ2-7, the V gene TRBV30; the D is unclear. The CDR3 spans 15 residues. Germline V gene sequence: CDR1 GTSNPN, CDR2 SVGIG (reference sequence). V was shortened by 0 bases and J by 2 bases, with 14 bases between the two germline ends. The CDR3 sequence: CAWSVPPVKTYEQYF. CDR3 nucleotides: TGTGCCTGGAGTGTACCGCCGGTGAAAACCTACGAGCAGTACTTC.

This chain connects TRBV12-3 or TRBV12-4 to TRBJ2-7; a possible D gene is TRBD2 (5 bases). This CDR3 contains 15 residues. V was clipped by 5 bases and J by 2 bases, with 16 bases between them. CDR3 DNA sequence: TGTGCCAGCAGTACTCGCGGAGGTGGGGCCTACGAGCAGTACTTC. Protein sequence: CASSTRGGGAYEQYF.

J is TRBJ1-5 and V is TRBV18, with 12 bases matching TRBD1. The CDR3 contains 15 residues. Germline-derived CDR1 and CDR2 are KGHSH and LQKENI. Germline trimming cut 3 bases from V and 6 bases from J; bases unmatched to any gene: 3. This CDR3 reads CASSPGQGAIQPQHF. The DNA of the CDR3 is TGTGCCAGCTCACCGGGACAGGGGGCGATTCAGCCCCAGCATTTT. Full variable domain (rest looked up from reference TRBV18 and TRBJ1-5): NAGVMQNPRHLVRRRGQEARLRCSPMKGHSHVYWYRQLPEEGLKFMVYLQKENIIDESGMPKERFSAEFPKEGPSILRIQQVVRGDSAAYFCASSPGQGAIQPQHFGDGTRLSIL.

This clonotype was counted a few times. V is TRBV27 and J is TRBJ2-1; 11 positions match TRBD2. Per the germline V gene, CDR1 is MNHEY and CDR2 is SMNVEV (reference sequence). This CDR3 is 18 amino acids long. V gave up 3 bases and J gave up 9 bases; unmatched junction bases: 16. This chain's CDR3 is CASSFLAIAGGQRSEQFF. The CDR3, as DNA: TGTGCCAGCAGTTTCCTTGCAATAGCGGGGGGGCAACGCAGTGAGCAGTTCTTC.

The genes are TRBV7-2 and TRBJ2-5; the D gene is possibly TRBD2 (5 bases). V lost 1 base to trimming and J lost 2 bases, with 17 bases between them. The germline CDR1 and CDR2 sequences are SGHTA and FQGNSA. CDR3 length equals 17 residues. Here the CDR3 reads CASSLGLSGSVQETQYF. The CDR3 nucleotides read TGTGCCAGCAGCTTAGGGTTAAGCGGCTCAGTACAAGAGACCCAGTACTTC.

This clonotype has only a few counts. The V call is TRBV5-1, the J call TRBJ2-3, with 15 bases identical to TRBD2. The CDR3 runs 18 residues. V was clipped by 3 bases and J by 2 bases; unmatched bases: 7. Germline assignment: CDR1 SGHRS and CDR2 YFSETQ. The CDR3 DNA follows: TGCGCCAGCAGCTCCGGACTAGCGGGAGGGCCGGTCACAGATACGCAGTATTTT. Encoded protein: CASSSGLAGGPVTDTQYF.

This clonotype has a handful of counts. The gene calls are TRBV29-1 and TRBJ1-1; D gene unclear. Per germline, CDR1 SQVTM and CDR2 ANQGSEA. V lost 4 bases to trimming and J lost 6 bases, with 9 bases between them. The CDR3 spans 11 residues. CDR3 protein: CSVGSFAEAFF. For the CDR3, the DNA is TGCAGCGTTGGGAGTTTCGCTGAAGCTTTCTTT.

There are a few counts of this clonotype. V and J are TRBV10-3 and TRBJ1-5; the D is unclear. The CDR3 sequence is 16 residues long. Per germline, CDR1 ENHRY and CDR2 SYGVKD. Trimming pared 3 bases from V and 0 bases from J, leaving 12 bases between. CDR3 coding DNA: TGTGCCATCAGTGAAAACCGGCCCGATAGCAATCAGCCCCAGCATTTT. Amino acid sequence: CAISENRPDSNQPQHF.

V is TRBV6-5 and J is TRBJ1-2, with a possible D match to TRBD1 (6 bases). Per the germline V gene, CDR1 is MNHEY and CDR2 is SVGAGI. The CDR3 consists of 12 residues. V was pared by 6 bases and J by 8 bases, with 13 bases between. The CDR3 DNA sequence: TGTGCCAGCAGAGCGGACAGCCTCGGCTACACCTTC. Its protein is CASRADSLGYTF.